The rows below give T cell receptor beta chains drawn from one sample of a study of T cell responses to AZD1222 COVID-19 vaccine. TCRdb's table, derived via immunoSEQ multiplex PCR, lists solely in-frame clones and lacks some. The table includes about 120,000 clones, 70% to 90% detected once. The starting material was peripheral blood, obtained on day 0 of AZD1222 vaccination. All receptors come from an adult in good health. The CDR3 runs from the conserved cysteine through the conserved F or W. Each record gives: V gene, clone size, J gene, CDR3 protein. Some rows mark clone size as missing; the rest say once, few, many or name a class of expanded clone.

TRBV18,NA,TRBJ2-2,CASSPTLANTGELFF
TRBV19,NA,TRBJ2-7,CASSQEGRTSYEQYF
TRBV19,NA,TRBJ2-1,CASNTGVGYNEQFF
TRBV6-2/TRBV6-3,NA,TRBJ2-1,CASSRLAHYNEQFF
TRBV2,NA,TRBJ2-2,CASSEEGQGGTGELFF
TRBV12-3/TRBV12-4,once,TRBJ1-2,CASRLHGEGGYTF
TRBV7-7,NA,TRBJ2-3,CASSQNSDGMGQDTQYF
TRBV7-2,NA,TRBJ2-1,CASSLLRGGYNEQFF
TRBV29-1,NA,TRBJ2-7,CSGGDRGSYEQYF
TRBV3-1/TRBV3-2,NA,TRBJ1-3,CASSQDRGWGNTIYF
TRBV5-6,NA,TRBJ1-5,CASSFLQGSQPQHF
TRBV19,once,TRBJ2-3,CAVRDRGTDTQYF
TRBV7-9,NA,TRBJ1-4,CASSKSSNEKLFF
TRBV29-1,NA,TRBJ2-3,CSVRKDRADTQYF
TRBV7-9,NA,TRBJ2-1,CASSLAGVGQFF
TRBV3-1/TRBV3-2,NA,TRBJ2-2,CASSETGTGNTGELFF
TRBV27,NA,TRBJ2-7,CASGRGQGYEQYF
TRBV7-9,once,TRBJ1-2,CASSLKSNDGYTF
TRBV7-2,NA,TRBJ2-1,CASSSPTSGINNEQFF
TRBV28,NA,TRBJ1-4,CASSLGSGNEKLFF
TRBV7-9,NA,TRBJ2-6,CASSLGGARAYGANVLTF
TRBV27,NA,TRBJ2-3,CASSPMKLRDRDTQYF
TRBV6-2/TRBV6-3,NA,TRBJ2-5,CASSGQGAKTQYF
TRBV6-5,NA,TRBJ1-2,CASSPSEEPYGYTF
TRBV10-1,NA,TRBJ1-3,CASSEYVGNTIYF
TRBV5-4,NA,TRBJ1-2,CASSLYGLDYGYTF
TRBV5-1,NA,TRBJ1-2,CASSLGEGSYGYTF
TRBV2,NA,TRBJ1-2,CASSAYREGYGYTF
TRBV12-3/TRBV12-4,NA,TRBJ2-7,CASSVQGGYEQYF
TRBV19,NA,TRBJ1-5,CASSIDRRDYSNQPQHF
TRBV23-1,NA,TRBJ1-1,CASSKELVTEAFF
TRBV11-2,NA,TRBJ1-1,CASSLYGSGTEAFF
TRBV6-5,NA,TRBJ1-1,CASSLRLHTEAFF
TRBV18,NA,TRBJ2-7,CASSPIPGEQYF
TRBV18,NA,TRBJ1-5,CASSPLGQGSNQPQHF
TRBV27,NA,TRBJ1-1,CASSFSGDGTEAFF
TRBV11-2,NA,TRBJ2-7,CASSFGLAYEQYF
TRBV19,NA,TRBJ1-2,CASTPGTRYHYGYTF
TRBV5-4,NA,TRBJ2-3,CASSRRERQTDTQYF
TRBV10-1,NA,TRBJ1-1,CASSDYRDRGQSEAFF
TRBV5-1,NA,TRBJ1-1,CASSLYSNTEAFF
TRBV15,NA,TRBJ1-1,CATSGGQADEAFF
TRBV15,NA,TRBJ1-1,CATSRDQRGQGGRNTEAFF
TRBV4-1,few,TRBJ2-7,CASSQGTDPYEQYF
TRBV11-3,NA,TRBJ2-2,CASSPQGAGVAGELFF
TRBV7-9,NA,TRBJ1-3,CATLVKADTIYF
TRBV5-6,NA,TRBJ1-2,CASSLTDIYGYTF
TRBV18,NA,TRBJ2-1,CASSPAYPGGYNEQFF
TRBV9,NA,TRBJ2-1,CASSALASGNSYNEQFF
TRBV10-3,NA,TRBJ1-2,CAIAPHVSVNYGYTF
TRBV2,NA,TRBJ2-5,CASSPHGGQQSQETQYF